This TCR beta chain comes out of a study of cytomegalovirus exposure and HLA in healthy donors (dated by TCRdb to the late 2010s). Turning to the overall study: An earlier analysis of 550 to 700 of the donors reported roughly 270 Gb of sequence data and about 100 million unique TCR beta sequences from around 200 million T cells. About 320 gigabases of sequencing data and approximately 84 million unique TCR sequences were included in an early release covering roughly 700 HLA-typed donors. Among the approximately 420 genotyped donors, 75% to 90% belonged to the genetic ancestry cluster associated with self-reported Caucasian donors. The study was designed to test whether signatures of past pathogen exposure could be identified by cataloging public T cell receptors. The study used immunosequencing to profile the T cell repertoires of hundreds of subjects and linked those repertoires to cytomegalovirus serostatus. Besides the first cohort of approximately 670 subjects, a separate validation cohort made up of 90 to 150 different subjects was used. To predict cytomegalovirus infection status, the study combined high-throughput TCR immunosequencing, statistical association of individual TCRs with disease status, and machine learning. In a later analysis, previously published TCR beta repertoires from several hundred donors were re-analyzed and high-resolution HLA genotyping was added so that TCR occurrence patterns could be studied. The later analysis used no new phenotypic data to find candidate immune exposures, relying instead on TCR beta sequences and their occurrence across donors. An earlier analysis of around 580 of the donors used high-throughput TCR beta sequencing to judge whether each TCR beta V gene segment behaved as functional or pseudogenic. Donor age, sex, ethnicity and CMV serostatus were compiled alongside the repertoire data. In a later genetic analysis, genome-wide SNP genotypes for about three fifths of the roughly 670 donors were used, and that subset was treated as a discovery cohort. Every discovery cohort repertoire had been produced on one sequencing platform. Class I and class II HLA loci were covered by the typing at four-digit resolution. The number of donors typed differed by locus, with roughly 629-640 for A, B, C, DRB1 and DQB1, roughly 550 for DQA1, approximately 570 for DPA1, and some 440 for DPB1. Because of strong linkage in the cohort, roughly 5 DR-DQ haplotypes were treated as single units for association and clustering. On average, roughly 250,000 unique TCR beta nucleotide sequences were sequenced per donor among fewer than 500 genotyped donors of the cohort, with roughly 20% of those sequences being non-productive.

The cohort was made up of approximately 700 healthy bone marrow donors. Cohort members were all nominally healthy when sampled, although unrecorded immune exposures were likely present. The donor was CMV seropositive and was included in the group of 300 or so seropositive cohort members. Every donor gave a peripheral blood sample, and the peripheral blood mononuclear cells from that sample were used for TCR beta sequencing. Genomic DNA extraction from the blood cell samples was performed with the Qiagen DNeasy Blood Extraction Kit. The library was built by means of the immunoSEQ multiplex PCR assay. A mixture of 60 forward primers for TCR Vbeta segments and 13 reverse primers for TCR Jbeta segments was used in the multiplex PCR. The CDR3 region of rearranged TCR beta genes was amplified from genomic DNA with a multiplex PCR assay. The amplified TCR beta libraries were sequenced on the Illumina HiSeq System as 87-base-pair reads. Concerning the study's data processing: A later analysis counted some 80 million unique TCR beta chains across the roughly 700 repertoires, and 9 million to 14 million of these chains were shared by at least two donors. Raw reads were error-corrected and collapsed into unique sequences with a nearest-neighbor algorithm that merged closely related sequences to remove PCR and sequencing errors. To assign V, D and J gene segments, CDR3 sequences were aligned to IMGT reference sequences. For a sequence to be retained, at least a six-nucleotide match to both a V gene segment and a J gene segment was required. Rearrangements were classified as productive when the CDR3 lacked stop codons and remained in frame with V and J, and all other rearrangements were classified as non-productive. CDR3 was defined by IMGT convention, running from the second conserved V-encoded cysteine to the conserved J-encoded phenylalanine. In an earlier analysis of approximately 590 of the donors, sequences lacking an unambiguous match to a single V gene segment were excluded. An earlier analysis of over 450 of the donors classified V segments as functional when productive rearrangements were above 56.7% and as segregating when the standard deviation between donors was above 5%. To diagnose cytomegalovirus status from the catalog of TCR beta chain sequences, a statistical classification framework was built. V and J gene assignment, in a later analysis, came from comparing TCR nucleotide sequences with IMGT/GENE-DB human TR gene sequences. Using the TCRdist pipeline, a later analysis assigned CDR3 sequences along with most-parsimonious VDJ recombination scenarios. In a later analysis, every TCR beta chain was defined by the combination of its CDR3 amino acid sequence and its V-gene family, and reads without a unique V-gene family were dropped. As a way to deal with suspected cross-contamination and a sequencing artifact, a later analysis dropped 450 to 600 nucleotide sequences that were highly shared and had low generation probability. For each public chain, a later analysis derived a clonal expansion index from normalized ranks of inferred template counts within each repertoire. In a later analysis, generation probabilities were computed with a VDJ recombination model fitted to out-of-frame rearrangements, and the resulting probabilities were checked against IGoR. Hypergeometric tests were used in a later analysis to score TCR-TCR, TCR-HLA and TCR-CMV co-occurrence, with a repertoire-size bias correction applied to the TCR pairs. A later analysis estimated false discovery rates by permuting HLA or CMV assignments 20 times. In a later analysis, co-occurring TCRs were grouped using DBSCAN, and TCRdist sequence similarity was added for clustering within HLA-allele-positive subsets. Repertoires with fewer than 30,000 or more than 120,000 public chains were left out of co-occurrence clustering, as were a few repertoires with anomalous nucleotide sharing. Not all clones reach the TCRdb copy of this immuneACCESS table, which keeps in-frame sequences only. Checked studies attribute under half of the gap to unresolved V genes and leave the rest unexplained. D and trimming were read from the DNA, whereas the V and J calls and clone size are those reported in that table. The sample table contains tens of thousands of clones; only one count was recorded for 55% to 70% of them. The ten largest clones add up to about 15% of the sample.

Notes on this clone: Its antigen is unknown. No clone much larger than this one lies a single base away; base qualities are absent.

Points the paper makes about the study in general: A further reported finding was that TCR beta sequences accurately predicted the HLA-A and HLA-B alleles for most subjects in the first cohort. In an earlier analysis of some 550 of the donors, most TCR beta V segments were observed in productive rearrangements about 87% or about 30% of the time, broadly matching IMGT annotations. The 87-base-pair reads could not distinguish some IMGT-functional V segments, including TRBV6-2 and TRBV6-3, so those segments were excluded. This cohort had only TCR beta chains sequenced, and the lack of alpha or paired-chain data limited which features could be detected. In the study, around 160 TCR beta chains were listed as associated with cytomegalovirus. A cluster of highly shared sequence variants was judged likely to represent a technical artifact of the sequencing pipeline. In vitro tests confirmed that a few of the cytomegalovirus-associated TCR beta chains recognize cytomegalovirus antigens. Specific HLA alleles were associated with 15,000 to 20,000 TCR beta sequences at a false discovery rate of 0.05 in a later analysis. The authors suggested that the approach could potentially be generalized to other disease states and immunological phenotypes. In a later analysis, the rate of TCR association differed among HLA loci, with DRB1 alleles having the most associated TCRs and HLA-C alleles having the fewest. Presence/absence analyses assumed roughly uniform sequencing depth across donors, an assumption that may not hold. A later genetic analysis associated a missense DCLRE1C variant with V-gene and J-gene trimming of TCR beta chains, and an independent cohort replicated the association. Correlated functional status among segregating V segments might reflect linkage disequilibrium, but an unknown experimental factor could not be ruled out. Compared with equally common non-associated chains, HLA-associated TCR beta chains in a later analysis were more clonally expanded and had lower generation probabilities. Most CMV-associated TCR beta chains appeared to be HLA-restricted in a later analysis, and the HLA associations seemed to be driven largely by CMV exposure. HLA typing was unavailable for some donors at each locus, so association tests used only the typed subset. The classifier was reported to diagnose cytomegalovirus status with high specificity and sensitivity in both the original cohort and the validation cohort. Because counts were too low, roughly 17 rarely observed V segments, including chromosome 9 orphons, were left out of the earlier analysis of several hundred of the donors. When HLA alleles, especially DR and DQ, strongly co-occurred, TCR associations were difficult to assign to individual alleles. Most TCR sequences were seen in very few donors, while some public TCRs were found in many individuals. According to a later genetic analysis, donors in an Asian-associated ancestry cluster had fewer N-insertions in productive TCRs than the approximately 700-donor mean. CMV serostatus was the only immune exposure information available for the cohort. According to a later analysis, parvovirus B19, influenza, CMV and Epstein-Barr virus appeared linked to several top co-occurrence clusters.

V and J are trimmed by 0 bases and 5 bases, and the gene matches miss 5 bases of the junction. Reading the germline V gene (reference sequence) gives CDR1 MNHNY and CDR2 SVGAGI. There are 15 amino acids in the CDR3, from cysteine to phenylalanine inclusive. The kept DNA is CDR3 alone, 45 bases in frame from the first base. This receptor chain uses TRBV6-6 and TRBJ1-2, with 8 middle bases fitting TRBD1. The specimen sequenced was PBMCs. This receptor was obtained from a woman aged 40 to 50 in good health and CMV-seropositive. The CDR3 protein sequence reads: CASSYSTGGEYGYTF. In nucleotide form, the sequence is TGTGCCAGCAGTTACTCCACAGGGGGGGAATATGGCTACACCTTC.